This T cell receptor beta chain came from a study of T cell clonality in common variable immunodeficiency. Study findings and constraints: In common variable immunodeficiency, TCR beta chains reportedly carried fewer deletions and N-nucleotide insertions. T cell subpopulation sequencing would be needed to explain CVID clonality.

This clone has ten or more counts. What it binds is not known. The read falls 3 residues short of the CDR3 end, and the missing part is taken from the germline J gene. Donors gave about 5 to 8 ml heparinized peripheral whole blood. Repertoires were generated with immunoSEQ multiplex PCR, while TCRdb's copy carries only in-frame clones and drops some. This sample comprises some 32,000 clones, none seen once only. The CDR3 spans 13 residues. V gave up 0 bases and J gave up 5 bases, with 8 bases separating them. Germline V gene data show CDR1 as GTSNPN and CDR2 as SVGIG (reference sequence). The chain carries TRBV30 and TRBJ1-5, with D uncertain. Sequenced material: peripheral blood mononuclear cells. The receptor's source is a person aged 18 to 69 in good health. CDR3 region: CAWSVRTDQPQHF. The part of the CDR3 DNA that was read is TGTGCCTGGAGTGTACGGACTGATCAGCCC.